This is a list of T cell receptor beta chains from one sample in a study of cytomegalovirus exposure and HLA in healthy donors. The method was immunoSEQ multiplex PCR; TCRdb's version includes in-frame clones alone and lacks a portion of them. The sample consists of 200,000 to 250,000 clones, roughly 80% of them appearing once. The specimen sequenced was PBMCs. Source of these receptors: a man younger than 40 in good health and CMV-seronegative. Each CDR3 is given with its conserved first and last residue. D genes are given only for firm matches. Clone sizes are given selectively: once, few, many, or a class where the clone is expanded.

>TRBJ1-1|NA|TRBV28|TRBD1
CASSDRGLGTEAFF
TGTGCCAGCAGTGACAGGGGGCTAGGCACTGAAGCTTTCTTT
>TRBJ1-1|NA|TRBV6-5|NA
CASKRPGSTEAFF
TGTGCCAGCAAGCGGCCCGGGAGCACTGAAGCTTTCTTT
>TRBJ2-5|NA|TRBV27|TRBD2
CASSLRWASGGIEGETQYF
TGTGCCAGCAGTTTAAGGTGGGCTAGCGGGGGGATTGAAGGAGAGACCCAGTACTTC
>TRBJ2-7|NA|TRBV29-1|NA
CSVDPGLDSYEQYF
TGCAGCGTTGATCCAGGGCTAGACTCCTACGAGCAGTACTTC
>TRBJ2-7|NA|TRBV11-2|NA
CASSLNLANSYEQYF
TGTGCCAGCAGCCTTAACCTAGCAAACTCCTACGAGCAGTACTTC
>TRBJ1-1|NA|TRBV28|NA
CASSRLGGKNTEAFF
TGTGCCAGCAGTAGACTGGGGGGGAAGAACACTGAAGCTTTCTTT
>TRBJ1-1|few|TRBV15|TRBD1
CATSRELQGLRNTEAFF
TGTGCCACCAGCAGGGAACTACAGGGGTTGAGGAACACTGAAGCTTTCTTT
>TRBJ2-5|NA|TRBV7-9|TRBD2
CASSTGLAGGRETQYF
TGTGCCAGCAGCACCGGACTAGCGGGGGGTAGGGAGACCCAGTACTTC
>TRBJ2-7|NA|TRBV6-5|NA
CASSRTDSYEQYF
TGTGCCAGCAGCCGGACGGACTCTTACGAGCAGTACTTC
>TRBJ2-2|NA|TRBV7-2|TRBD2
CASSLAGPYTGELFF
TGTGCCAGCAGTTTAGCGGGGCCTTACACCGGGGAGCTGTTTTTT
>TRBJ2-7|NA|TRBV2|NA
CASTQTSSYEQYF
TGTGCCAGCACCCAGACAAGCTCCTACGAGCAGTACTTC
>TRBJ1-2|few|TRBV19|NA
CASSILMAASPGSYTF
TGTGCCAGTAGTATATTGATGGCGGCATCCCCGGGGAGCTACACCTTC
>TRBJ2-3|few|TRBV2|NA
CASSGSGTDTQYF
TGTGCCAGCAGTGGGTCGGGTACAGATACGCAGTATTTT
>TRBJ1-1|NA|TRBV27|TRBD1
CASSPRQGRMNTEAFF
TGTGCCAGCAGTCCGAGACAGGGACGTATGAACACTGAAGCTTTCTTT
>TRBJ2-5|NA|TRBV7-7|TRBD2
CASTLSGGAGETQYF
TGTGCTAGCACCCTTAGCGGGGGGGCCGGAGAGACCCAGTACTTC
>TRBJ2-1|NA|TRBV15|TRBD2
CATSRDRLAGGRSYNEQFF
TGTGCCACCAGCAGAGATCGACTAGCGGGGGGGCGTTCCTACAATGAGCAGTTCTTC
>TRBJ1-1|NA|TRBV18|NA
CASSPRHLLNTEAFF
TGTGCCAGCTCACCACGGCATTTACTGAACACTGAAGCTTTCTTT
>TRBJ1-2|NA|TRBV5-1|TRBD1
CASSLATGGYLSYGYTF
TGCGCCAGCAGCTTGGCAACAGGGGGCTATCTTAGCTATGGCTACACCTTC
>TRBJ2-7|once|TRBV5-1|NA
CASSTDIFGPYEQYF
TGCGCCAGCAGCACGGACATCTTTGGGCCCTACGAGCAGTACTTC
>TRBJ2-1|once|TRBV4-3|NA
CASSQVVGRGSSYNEQFF
TGCGCCAGCAGCCAAGTTGTTGGCCGGGGGAGCTCCTACAATGAGCAGTTCTTC
>TRBJ1-2|NA|TRBV6-5|TRBD1
CATKGTGNYGYTF
TGTGCCACTAAGGGGACAGGGAACTATGGCTACACCTTC
>TRBJ2-6|NA|TRBV29-1|NA
CSVSGRTSGANVLTF
TGCAGCGTTAGCGGCAGAACCTCTGGGGCCAACGTCCTGACTTTC
>TRBJ2-1|NA|TRBV6-1|TRBD2
CASSPGTSPGGEQFF
TGTGCCAGCAGTCCCGGGACTTCCCCCGGGGGGGAGCAGTTCTTC
>TRBJ2-3|NA|TRBV28|TRBD2
CASRPLTSVFADTQYF
TGTGCCAGCCGGCCCCTCACTAGCGTCTTCGCAGATACGCAGTATTTT
>TRBJ1-1|NA|TRBV15|TRBD1
CATSVGDRLNTEAFF
TGTGCCACCAGCGTGGGGGACAGGTTGAACACTGAAGCTTTCTTT
>TRBJ1-6|NA|TRBV6-5|TRBD1
CASSWGQGNSPLHF
TGTGCCAGCAGTTGGGGACAGGGGAATTCACCCCTCCACTTT
>TRBJ1-5|NA|TRBV4-1|NA
CASSRTEISPQHF
TGCGCCAGCAGCAGGACAGAGATTAGCCCCCAGCATTTT
>TRBJ2-5|NA|TRBV28|TRBD2
CASRGPSGGRQETQYF
TGTGCCAGCAGGGGACCAAGCGGGGGACGCCAAGAGACCCAGTACTTC
>TRBJ2-7|NA|TRBV7-9|TRBD1
CSSSPRTSGTGGYEQYF
TGTTCCAGCAGCCCGCGGACTTCCGGGACAGGGGGCTACGAGCAGTACTTC
>TRBJ1-6|NA|TRBV25-1|NA
CASSERYSPLHF
TGTGCCAGCAGTGAACGGTACTCACCCCTCCACTTT
>TRBJ1-5|NA|TRBV7-8|NA
CASNSGGSNQPQHF
TGTGCCAGCAACAGTGGAGGGAGCAATCAGCCCCAGCATTTT
>TRBJ2-1|NA|TRBV5-8|NA
CASSLFGVSSYNEQFF
TGTGCCAGCAGCCTCTTCGGGGTGAGCTCCTACAATGAGCAGTTCTTC
>TRBJ1-1|few|TRBV9|TRBD1
CASSVDSTGENTEAFF
TGTGCCAGCAGCGTAGATTCGACAGGGGAGAACACTGAAGCTTTCTTT
>TRBJ2-5|NA|TRBV2|NA
CASSYHAGLEETQYF
TGTGCCAGCAGCTACCATGCGGGACTCGAAGAGACCCAGTACTTC
>TRBJ1-2|NA|TRBV11-2|TRBD1
CASSLERTGGWGYTF
TGTGCCAGCAGCTTAGAGAGGACAGGGGGCTGGGGCTACACCTTC
>TRBJ2-5|NA|TRBV7-9|TRBD1
CASSSRDRGKETQYF
TGTGCCAGCAGCTCCAGGGACAGGGGGAAAGAGACCCAGTACTTC
>TRBJ2-3|NA|TRBV15|NA
CATRRAGLGDTQYF
TGTGCCACTCGAAGGGCGGGGCTGGGGGATACGCAGTATTTT